Shown below are 4 T cell receptor beta chains from a single sample sequenced in a study of blood T cell repertoires in COVID-19. The protocol was immunoSEQ multiplex PCR, while the TCRdb copy is restricted to in-frame clones and leaves out a portion. Counted here are around 310,000 clones, around 91% occurring once; the ten biggest clones make up roughly 1%. The material sequenced was peripheral blood. These receptors came from a woman aged 40 to 50 with COVID-19, enrolled during active disease.

The chain uses TRBV5-1 and TRBJ1-1, with D maybe TRBD1 (5 bases). The germline V gene has CDR1 SGHRS and CDR2 YFSETQ. The CDR3 contains 14 residues. Trimming shortened V by 4 bases and J by 4 bases, and 14 bases separated the two germline ends. CDR3: CASSLQGGSTEAFF. The CDR3 DNA reads as TGCGCCAGCAGCCTCCAGGGAGGAAGCACTGAAGCTTTCTTT.

This chain uses TRBV30 with TRBJ1-6, with 10 positions matching TRBD1. The CDR3 totals 16 residues. Germline CDR1 is GTSNPN and CDR2 is SVGIG (reference sequence). The V segment lost 2 bases and the J segment 7 bases; nucleotides outside the gene matches: 8. The CDR3 sequence: CAWSPLRDRGNSPLHF. The DNA of the CDR3 is TGTGCCTGGAGTCCCCTCCGGGACAGGGGAAATTCACCCCTCCACTTT.

This clone showed up just once. The V and J genes are TRBV18 and TRBJ2-5; D is unclear. Germline V gene data show CDR1 as KGHSH and CDR2 as LQKENI. Trimming shortened V by 3 bases and J by 5 bases, and 10 bases separated the two germline ends. CDR3 size: 13 residues. The CDR3 here is CASSPGPQETQYF. CDR3 in DNA: TGTGCCAGCTCACCTGGGCCACAGGAGACCCAGTACTTC.

The rearrangement uses TRBV2 and TRBJ1-2, with D possibly being TRBD1 (5 bases). The CDR3 spans 14 residues. V was cut by 6 bases and J by 4 bases, with 15 bases left in between. Germline CDR1 and CDR2: SNHLY and FYNNEI. This CDR3 reads CASRESGAPYGYTF. CDR3 DNA: TGTGCCAGCAGGGAAAGTGGGGCCCCCTATGGCTACACCTTC. Using reference TRBV2 and TRBJ1-2 for the parts outside the CDR3, the full variable domain is EPEVTQTPSHQVTQMGQEVILRCVPISNHLYFYWYRQILGQKVEFLVSFYNNEISEKSEIFDDQFSVERPDGSNFTLKIRSTKLEDSAMYFCASRESGAPYGYTFGSGTRLTVV.